The 9 T cell receptor beta chains below all came from one sample that was sequenced in a study of T cell repertoires in cytomegalovirus infection. TCRdb re-called the reads through MiXCR, storing one row per CDR3 protein. The data show hundreds of thousands of distinct CDR3 sequences, roughly a sixth seen once. Sequences were obtained from PBMCs. The source of these receptors is a human donor in good health (CMV status not recorded). Some clones in this sample may be carry-over from other donors' samples.

This sequence joins TRBV20-1 and TRBJ2-1; D is possibly TRBD1 or TRBD2 (5 bases each). CDR1 and CDR2 (germline): DFQATT, SNEGSKA (reference sequence). CDR3 length equals 17 residues. Trimming removed 0 bases from V and 4 bases from J, with 19 bases in between. The CDR3 reads CSARDQVIGTVYNEQFF. Here the CDR3 DNA reads TGCAGTGCTAGAGATCAGGTGATAGGGACGGTATACAATGAGCAGTTCTTC.

This clonotype showed up many times. The chain combines TRBV7-9 with TRBJ2-3, with a tentative D call TRBD1 (5 bases). CDR1 and CDR2 from the germline V gene are SEHNR and FQNEAQ (reference sequence). V was cut by 1 base and J by 5 bases, with 16 bases left in between. The CDR3 contains 16 residues. This chain's CDR3 is CASSLDWGSLEDTQYF. The CDR3 DNA reads TGTGCCAGCAGCTTAGATTGGGGCAGCTTGGAAGATACGCAGTATTTT.

The chain is built from TRBV28 and TRBJ1-5, with D unclear. Per the germline V gene, CDR1 is MDHEN and CDR2 is SYDVKM. The V and J ends lost 6 bases and 0 bases respectively, with 9 bases between them. The CDR3 length is 14 residues. The DNA of the CDR3 is TGTGCCAGCAGAGCAGCGAATAGCAATCAGCCCCAGCATTTT. Protein sequence: CASRAANSNQPQHF.

This clonotype occurred a few times. This chain links TRBV3-1 with TRBJ1-2; D is perhaps TRBD1 (5 bases). The CDR3 length is 16 residues. The V and J ends lost 1 base and 0 bases respectively, with 12 bases between them. Germline V CDR1 and CDR2: LGHDT, YNNKEL (reference sequence). DNA of the CDR3: TGTGCCAGCAGCCAAGCCAGTGGGACGGCTAACTATGGCTACACCTTC. Residues: CASSQASGTANYGYTF.

V and J are TRBV6-2 or TRBV6-3 and TRBJ1-1, with D maybe TRBD1 (5 bases). From germline, CDR1 is MNHEY and CDR2 SVGEGT. This CDR3 comprises 13 residues. V was pared by 6 bases and J by 3 bases, with 11 bases between. The CDR3 DNA sequence: TGTGCCAGCAGGCGCGACAGTTACACTGAAGCTTTCTTT. Protein sequence: CASRRDSYTEAFF.

This chain connects TRBV19 to TRBJ2-2; the match to TRBD1 covers 9 bases. This CDR3 has 15 residues. J gave up 3 bases and V 6 bases, and 5 bases lay outside the gene matches. CDR1 and CDR2 (germline): LNHDA, SQIVND (reference sequence). The CDR3 sequence: CASRFGQGHTGELFF. Written as DNA, the CDR3 is TGTGCCAGTAGGTTCGGACAGGGGCACACCGGGGAGCTGTTTTTT.

This clonotype came up a few times. V usage is TRBV7-2 and J usage is TRBJ2-7; 9 bases are a match to TRBD2. Losses at the gene ends were 5 bases for V and 1 base for J; bases not matched to a gene: 6. Germline-derived CDR1 and CDR2 are SGHTA and FQGNSA. CDR3 length: 15 amino acids. CDR3: CASSQRGAWSYEQYF. The CDR3 DNA reads as TGTGCCAGCAGCCAGCGGGGGGCGTGGTCCTACGAGCAGTACTTC.

This clonotype was observed a few times. CDR3 sequence: CASSSRTPGHGYTF. DNA of the CDR3: TGTGCCAGCAGTTCGAGGACCCCCGGCCATGGCTACACCTTC. The chain employs TRBV12-3 or TRBV12-4 and TRBJ1-2; D remains unclear. CDR3 length: 14 amino acids. The V gene lost 4 bases and the J gene lost 6 bases, with 15 bases spanning the gap.

This clonotype was picked up a small number of times. The chain carries TRBV20-1 and TRBJ1-5; 7 bases match TRBD1. The CDR3 loop spans 12 amino acids. J lost 5 bases, V lost 8 bases, and 6 bases had no gene match. Germline V lookup: CDR1 DFQATT, CDR2 SNEGSKA (reference sequence). CDR3 in amino acids: CSIQGGDQPQHF. The CDR3, as DNA: TGCAGTATCCAGGGGGGAGATCAGCCCCAGCATTTT.